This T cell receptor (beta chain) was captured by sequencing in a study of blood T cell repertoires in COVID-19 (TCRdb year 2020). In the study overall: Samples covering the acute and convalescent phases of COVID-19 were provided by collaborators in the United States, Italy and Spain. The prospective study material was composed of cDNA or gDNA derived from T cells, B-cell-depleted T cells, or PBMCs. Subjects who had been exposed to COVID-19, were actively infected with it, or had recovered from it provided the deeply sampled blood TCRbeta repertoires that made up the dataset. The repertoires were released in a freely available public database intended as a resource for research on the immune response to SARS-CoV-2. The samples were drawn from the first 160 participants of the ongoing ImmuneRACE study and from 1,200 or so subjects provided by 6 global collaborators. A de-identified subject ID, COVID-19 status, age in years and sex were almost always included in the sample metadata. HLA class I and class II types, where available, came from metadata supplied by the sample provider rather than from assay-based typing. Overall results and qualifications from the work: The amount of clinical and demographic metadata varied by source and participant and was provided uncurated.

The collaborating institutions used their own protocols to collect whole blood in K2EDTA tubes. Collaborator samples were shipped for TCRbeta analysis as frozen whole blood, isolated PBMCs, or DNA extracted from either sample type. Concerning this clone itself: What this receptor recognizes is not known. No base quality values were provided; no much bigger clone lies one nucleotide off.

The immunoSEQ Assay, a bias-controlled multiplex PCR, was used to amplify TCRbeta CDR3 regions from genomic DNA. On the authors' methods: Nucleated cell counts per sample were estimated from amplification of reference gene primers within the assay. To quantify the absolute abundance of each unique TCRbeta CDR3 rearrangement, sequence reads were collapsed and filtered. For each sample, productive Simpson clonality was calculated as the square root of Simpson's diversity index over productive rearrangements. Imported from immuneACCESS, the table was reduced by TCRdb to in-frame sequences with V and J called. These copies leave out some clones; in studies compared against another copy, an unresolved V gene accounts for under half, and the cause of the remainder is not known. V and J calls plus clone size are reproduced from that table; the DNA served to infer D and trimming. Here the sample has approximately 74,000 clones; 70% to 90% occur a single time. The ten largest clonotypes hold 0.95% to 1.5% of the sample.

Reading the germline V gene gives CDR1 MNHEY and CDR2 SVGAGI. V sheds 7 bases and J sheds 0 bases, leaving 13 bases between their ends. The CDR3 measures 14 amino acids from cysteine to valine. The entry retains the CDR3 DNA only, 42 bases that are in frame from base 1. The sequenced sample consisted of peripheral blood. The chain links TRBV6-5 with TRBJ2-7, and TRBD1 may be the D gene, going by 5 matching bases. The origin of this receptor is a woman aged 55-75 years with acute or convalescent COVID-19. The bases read TGTGCCAGCACTTCGACAGACAGCTCCTACGAGCAGTACGTC. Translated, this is CASTSTDSSYEQYV.